This T cell receptor (beta chain) was found in a study of T-cell reconstitution after alpha-beta-depleted transplantation in children. Unique molecular identifiers were used in preparing the TCRbeta library. TCRdb analysed the PCR reads with MiXCR anew, one entry per CDR3 protein. The repertoire holds hundreds of thousands of distinct CDR3 sequences, with about 11% as singletons. This clonotype was recorded at least ten times. The TCR was taken from a human donor who donated a stem cell graft to a child with acute lymphoblastic leukemia. This specimen consisted of PBMCs from the stem cell graft donor, obtained from the stem cell graft.

CDR3 sequence: CASSLERPSTDTQYF. The CDR3 DNA reads TGCGCCAGCAGCTTGGAGAGACCGAGCACAGATACGCAGTATTTT. The V call is TRBV5-1, the J call TRBJ2-3; D is unclear. Germline-derived CDR1 and CDR2 are SGHRS and YFSETQ. CDR3 size: 15 residues. V gave up 0 bases and J gave up 0 bases, with 8 bases separating them.